This T cell receptor beta chain is drawn from a study of blood T cell repertoires in COVID-19. TCRdb's copy holds only in-frame clones and misses some; the assay was immunoSEQ multiplex PCR. Here the sample spans 210,000 or so clones, around 81% being singletons. The CDR3 has 14 amino acids. Germline V CDR1 and CDR2: MNHEY, SVGAGI. V lost 6 bases and J lost 4, with 13 bases in between. The receptor's source is a man in his thirties or forties with acute COVID-19. The sequenced material came from PBMCs or T cells enriched from blood (not recorded which). The V call is TRBV6-5, the J call TRBJ1-3; D possibly corresponds to TRBD1 (6 bases). CDR3 region: CASRITGSGNTIYF. The CDR3 DNA is TGTGCCAGCAGGATTACAGGGTCCGGAAACACCATATATTTT.